This TCR beta chain is from a study of blood T cell repertoires in COVID-19. About the research overall: Samples of COVID-19 (acute and convalescent) were obtained from the United States, Italy and Spain. Sample material is recorded as cDNA or gDNA derived from T cells, B-cell-depleted T cells, or PBMCs.

Trimming pared 6 bases from V and 6 bases from J, leaving 12 bases between. The CDR3 loop spans 13 amino acids. In the authors' methods: Reference gene primer amplification gave nucleated cell count estimates. TCRdb's table, derived via immunoSEQ multiplex PCR, lists solely in-frame clones and lacks some. The DNA was the basis for D and trimming; V, J and clone size are from that table. Of about 69,000 clones listed, 80% to 90% are singletons. Sequencing used peripheral blood. The V call is TRBV12-3 or TRBV12-4, the J call TRBJ2-1, with D perhaps TRBD2 (7 bases). The TCR was taken from a woman in her forties or fifties with active COVID-19. CDR3 sequence: CASSPRGGNEQFF. CDR3 DNA sequence: TGTGCCAGCAGCCCGAGGGGGGGCAATGAGCAGTTCTTC.